The rows below give T cell receptor beta chains drawn from one sample of a study of blood T cells in healthy people across ages. TCRdb re-called the 5' RACE reads through MiXCR, storing one row per CDR3 protein. The sample carries about 1,600,000 distinct CDR3 sequences, roughly 40% recorded once. The sample taken for sequencing was blood. These receptors were collected from a woman younger than 30 in good health. CDR3s include the opening cysteine and the closing phenylalanine or tryptophan. A D gene is named only where the DNA matches it firmly. Where a row states a size, it is once, few, many or the class of an expanded clone; other rows omit it.

j_gene,v_gene,abundance,d_gene,CDR3aa,CDR3nt
TRBJ2-5,TRBV28,-,TRBD2,CASSSRLAGGNEQYF,TGTGCCAGCAGTTCTAGACTAGCGGGAGGCAATGAGCAGTACTTC
TRBJ2-7,TRBV30,-,-,CAWMPAGSYEQYF,TGTGCCTGGATGCCAGCCGGCTCCTACGAGCAGTACTTC
TRBJ2-7,TRBV28,-,-,CASIPGRAGSSYEQYF,TGTGCCAGCATCCCCGGAAGGGCGGGGAGCTCCTACGAGCAGTACTTC
TRBJ2-7,TRBV27,many,-,CASGWNYEQYF,TGTGCCAGCGGGTGGAACTACGAGCAGTACTTC
TRBJ1-2,TRBV7-3,-,TRBD1,CASSPTTGAFYGYTF,TGTGCCAGCAGCCCAACGACAGGGGCCTTCTATGGCTACACCTTC
TRBJ1-2,TRBV28,-,-,CASTPSGGGHYGYTF,TGTGCCAGCACCCCCAGTGGAGGGGGGCACTATGGCTACACCTTC
TRBJ2-5,TRBV2,-,TRBD1,CASGAAAGGPQETQYF,TGTGCCAGCGGGGCTGCGGCAGGGGGCCCACAAGAGACCCAGTACTTC
TRBJ2-7,TRBV6-5,-,-,CASSWDEQYF,TGTGCCAGCAGCTGGGACGAGCAGTACTTC
TRBJ2-1,TRBV6-1,few,TRBD2,CASSAYGGGASDEQFF,TGTGCCAGCAGTGCTTATGGCGGGGGGGCGAGCGATGAGCAGTTCTTC
TRBJ1-1,TRBV12-3/TRBV12-4,-,TRBD1,CASSLGQVGTEAFF,TGTGCCAGCAGTTTGGGACAGGTGGGCACTGAAGCTTTCTTT
TRBJ2-3,TRBV10-3,-,TRBD2,CAISEGLAGGDTRYF,TGTGCCATCAGTGAGGGACTAGCAGGTGGTGATACGCGGTATTTT
TRBJ1-2,TRBV5-1,many,-,CASSLDGGYTF,TGCGCCAGCAGCTTGGACGGTGGCTACACCTTC
TRBJ1-5,TRBV5-1,-,-,CASSEGSSSNQPQHF,TGCGCCAGCAGCGAGGGGAGTTCTAGCAATCAGCCCCAGCATTTT
TRBJ2-7,TRBV6-1,-,TRBD2,CASSEWSSGTSYEQYF,TGTGCCAGCAGTGAATGGTCTAGCGGGACCTCCTACGAGCAGTACTTC
TRBJ2-6,TRBV5-1,-,TRBD1,CASSTDREFSGANVLTF,TGCGCCAGCAGCACAGACAGGGAATTCTCTGGGGCCAACGTCCTGACTTTC
TRBJ2-7,TRBV7-6,-,TRBD2,CASSLNSAGLADNEQYF,TGTGCCAGCAGCTTAAATAGTGCGGGACTAGCGGACAATGAGCAGTACTTC
TRBJ2-2,TRBV4-1,few,TRBD2,CASSQGQLAGRGGELFF,TGCGCCAGCAGCCAAGGCCAACTAGCGGGACGGGGCGGGGAGCTGTTTTTT
TRBJ1-1,TRBV20-1,-,-,CSALFSLLAFF,TGCAGTGCTCTTTTCTCCCTCCTAGCTTTCTTT
TRBJ2-1,TRBV24-1,few,-,CATSETGRTYNEQFF,TGTGCCACCAGTGAAACCGGACGAACCTACAATGAGCAGTTCTTC
TRBJ1-2,TRBV15,-,-,CATSRGGDYGYTF,TGTGCCACCAGCAGAGGGGGCGACTATGGCTACACCTTC
TRBJ2-7,TRBV27,-,-,CASIPAGRTSYNEQYF,TGTGCCAGCATCCCCGCCGGGAGAACATCCTACAATGAGCAGTACTTC
TRBJ2-7,TRBV11-2,-,TRBD2,CASSKPLAGVYNEQYF,TGTGCCAGCAGCAAACCCCTAGCGGGGGTCTACAATGAGCAGTACTTC
TRBJ1-4,TRBV2,-,-,CASRRDRPANEKLFF,TGTGCCAGCAGGAGGGACCGCCCCGCAAATGAAAAACTGTTTTTT
TRBJ2-3,TRBV5-1,-,TRBD2,CASSGPDIAGGSPDTQYF,TGCGCCAGCAGCGGACCTGATATAGCGGGGGGATCCCCAGATACGCAGTATTTT
TRBJ2-1,TRBV20-1,-,-,CSGGRYNEQFF,TGCAGTGGGGGGAGATACAATGAGCAGTTCTTC
TRBJ1-2,TRBV12-3/TRBV12-4,-,-,CASSSSPGAGVHGYTF,TGTGCCAGCAGCTCCTCACCCGGGGCAGGGGTACATGGCTACACCTTC
TRBJ2-7,TRBV7-8,-,TRBD1,CASSFDRGYYEQYF,TGTGCCAGCAGCTTCGACAGGGGTTACTACGAGCAGTACTTC
TRBJ2-5,TRBV7-9,-,-,CSSGLETQYF,TGTTCCAGCGGGTTGGAGACCCAGTACTTC
TRBJ2-7,TRBV13,once,-,CASSLVYGGSSYGQYF,TGTGCCAGCAGCTTAGTATATGGGGGGAGCTCCTACGGGCAGTACTTC
TRBJ2-1,TRBV20-1,-,-,CSARKLDEQFF,TGCAGTGCGAGAAAACTTGATGAGCAGTTCTTC
TRBJ2-1,TRBV5-1,many,-,CASSARTSSSYNEQFF,TGCGCCAGCAGCGCCAGGACGAGTAGCTCCTACAATGAGCAGTTCTTC
TRBJ1-6,TRBV29-1,-,-,CSVRQGASPLHF,TGCAGCGTTAGGCAGGGCGCTTCACCCCTCCACTTT
TRBJ1-5,TRBV12-3/TRBV12-4,-,-,CASSYGTSGNQPQHF,TGTGCCAGCAGTTACGGGACATCCGGCAATCAGCCCCAGCATTTT
TRBJ1-2,TRBV6-5,-,TRBD1,CASSRGQIYGYTF,TGTGCCAGCAGCCGGGGACAGATCTATGGCTACACCTTC
TRBJ1-1,TRBV5-1,-,-,CASSSWTSRTSTEAFF,TGCGCCAGCAGCTCTTGGACCTCCCGTACGAGCACTGAAGCTTTCTTT
TRBJ2-5,TRBV2,once,TRBD2,CASSESAGGYNEQYF,TGTGCCAGCAGTGAATCAGCGGGAGGTTACAATGAGCAGTACTTC
TRBJ1-6,TRBV3-1,-,TRBD1,CASSSLPGQYNSPLHF,TGTGCCAGCAGCTCGCTCCCGGGACAGTATAATTCACCCCTCCACTTT
TRBJ2-5,TRBV20-1,few,-,CSAEGGSDSTQWETQYF,TGCAGTGCGGAAGGGGGGAGTGACTCCACGCAGTGGGAGACCCAGTACTTC
TRBJ2-7,TRBV30,-,TRBD2,CAWSGLATYEQYF,TGTGCCTGGAGTGGACTAGCCACCTACGAGCAGTACTTC
TRBJ1-4,TRBV20-1,-,TRBD1,CSAEGASTNEKLFF,TGCAGTGCCGAGGGGGCCTCAACTAATGAAAAACTGTTTTTT
TRBJ2-3,TRBV6-5,-,-,CASRDWGGQADTQYF,TGTGCCAGCAGGGACTGGGGGGGGCAGGCAGATACGCAGTATTTT
TRBJ2-1,TRBV3-1,-,-,CASSLAGDYRYEQFF,TGTGCCAGCAGCTTGGCAGGGGACTACCGCTACGAGCAGTTCTTC
TRBJ2-5,TRBV12-3/TRBV12-4,few,TRBD2,CASRRGTSGINEQYF,TGTGCCAGCAGAAGAGGGACTAGCGGGATAAATGAGCAGTACTTC
TRBJ2-5,TRBV9,few,-,CASSVGRDNSLQETQYF,TGTGCCAGCAGCGTGGGTCGGGACAATTCTCTCCAAGAGACCCAGTACTTC
TRBJ1-4,TRBV10-3,-,TRBD1,CAISRSWVRGYEKLFF,TGTGCCATCAGCCGGTCTTGGGTCAGGGGGTATGAAAAACTGTTTTTT
TRBJ2-1,TRBV13,-,-,CASSLGWQNYNEQFF,TGTGCCAGCAGCTTAGGCTGGCAGAACTACAATGAGCAGTTCTTC
TRBJ2-3,TRBV4-2,-,TRBD2,CASGLSGKRSTDTQYF,TGTGCCAGCGGACTCAGCGGGAAACGAAGCACAGATACGCAGTATTTT
TRBJ2-3,TRBV11-2,-,TRBD1,CASSWAGTGRQQGYF,TGTGCCAGCAGCTGGGCTGGGACAGGGCGACAGCAAGGGTATTTT
TRBJ1-4,TRBV27,-,-,CASSPLGTTATNEKLFF,TGTGCCAGCAGCCCTCTGGGAACTACAGCAACTAATGAAAAACTGTTTTTT
TRBJ2-1,TRBV11-2,few,-,CASSSEGIENYNEQFF,TGTGCCAGCAGCTCCGAGGGCATCGAGAACTACAATGAGCAGTTCTTC